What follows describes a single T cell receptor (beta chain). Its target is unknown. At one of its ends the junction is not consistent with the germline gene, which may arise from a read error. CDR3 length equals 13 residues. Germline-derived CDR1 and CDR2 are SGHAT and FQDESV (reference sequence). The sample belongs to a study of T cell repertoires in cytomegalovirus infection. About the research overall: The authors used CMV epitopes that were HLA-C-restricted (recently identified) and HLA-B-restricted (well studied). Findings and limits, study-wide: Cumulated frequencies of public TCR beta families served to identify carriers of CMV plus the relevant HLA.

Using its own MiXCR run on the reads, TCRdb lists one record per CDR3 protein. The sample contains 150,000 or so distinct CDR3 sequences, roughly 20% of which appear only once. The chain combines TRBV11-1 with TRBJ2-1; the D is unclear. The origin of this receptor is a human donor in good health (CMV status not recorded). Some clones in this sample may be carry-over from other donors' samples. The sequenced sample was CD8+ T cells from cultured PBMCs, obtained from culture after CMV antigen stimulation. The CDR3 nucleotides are TGTGCCAGCTGCTTACAAGCCCACAATGAGCAGTTCTTC. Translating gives CASCLQAHNEQFF.